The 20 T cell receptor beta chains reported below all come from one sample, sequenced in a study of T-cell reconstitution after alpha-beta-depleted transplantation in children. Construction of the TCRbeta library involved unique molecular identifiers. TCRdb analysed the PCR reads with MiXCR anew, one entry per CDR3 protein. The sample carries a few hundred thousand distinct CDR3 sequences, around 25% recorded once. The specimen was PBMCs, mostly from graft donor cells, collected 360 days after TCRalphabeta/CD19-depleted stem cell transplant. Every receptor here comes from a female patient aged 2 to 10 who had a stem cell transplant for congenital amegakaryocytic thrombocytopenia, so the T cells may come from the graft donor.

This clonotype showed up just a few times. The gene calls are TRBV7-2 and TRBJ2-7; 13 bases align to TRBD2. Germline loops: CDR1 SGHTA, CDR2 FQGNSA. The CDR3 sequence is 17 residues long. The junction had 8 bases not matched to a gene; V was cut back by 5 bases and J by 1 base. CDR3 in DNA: TGTGCCAGCAGCAAAGTCGGGACTAGCGGGGCATCCTACGAGCAGTACTTC. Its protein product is CASSKVGTSGASYEQYF.

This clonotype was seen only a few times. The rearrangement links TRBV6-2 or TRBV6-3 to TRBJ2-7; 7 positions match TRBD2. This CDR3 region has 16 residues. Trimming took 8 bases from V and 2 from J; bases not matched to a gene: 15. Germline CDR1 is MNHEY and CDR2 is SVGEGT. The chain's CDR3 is CASRRGVRPATYEQYF. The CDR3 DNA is TGTGCCAGCCGCCGGGGGGTTCGGCCCGCGACCTACGAGCAGTACTTC.

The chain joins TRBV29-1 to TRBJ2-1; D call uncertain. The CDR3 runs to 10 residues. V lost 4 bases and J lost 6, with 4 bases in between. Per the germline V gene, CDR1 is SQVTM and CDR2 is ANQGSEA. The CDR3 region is CSVGTNEQFF. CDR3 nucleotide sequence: TGCAGCGTTGGGACCAATGAGCAGTTCTTC.

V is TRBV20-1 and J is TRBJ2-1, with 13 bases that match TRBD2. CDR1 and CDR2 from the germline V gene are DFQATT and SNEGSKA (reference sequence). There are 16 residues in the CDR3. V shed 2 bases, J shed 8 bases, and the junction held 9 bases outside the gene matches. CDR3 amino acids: CSARPRLAGGFHEQFF. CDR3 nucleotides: TGCAGTGCTAGACCCCGACTAGCGGGGGGATTTCATGAGCAGTTCTTC.

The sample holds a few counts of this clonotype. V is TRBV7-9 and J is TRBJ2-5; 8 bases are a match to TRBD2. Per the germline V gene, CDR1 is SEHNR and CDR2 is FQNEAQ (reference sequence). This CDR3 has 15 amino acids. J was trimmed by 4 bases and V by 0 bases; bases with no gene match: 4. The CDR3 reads CASSLAPAGGETQYF. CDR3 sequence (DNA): TGTGCCAGCAGCTTAGCACCGGCGGGGGGAGAGACCCAGTACTTC.

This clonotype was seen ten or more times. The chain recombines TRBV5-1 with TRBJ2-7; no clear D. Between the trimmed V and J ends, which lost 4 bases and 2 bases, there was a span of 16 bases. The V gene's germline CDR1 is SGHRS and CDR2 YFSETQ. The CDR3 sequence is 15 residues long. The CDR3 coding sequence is TGCGCCAGCAGCCAAACCTCCATTAAGACCTACGAGCAGTACTTC. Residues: CASSQTSIKTYEQYF.

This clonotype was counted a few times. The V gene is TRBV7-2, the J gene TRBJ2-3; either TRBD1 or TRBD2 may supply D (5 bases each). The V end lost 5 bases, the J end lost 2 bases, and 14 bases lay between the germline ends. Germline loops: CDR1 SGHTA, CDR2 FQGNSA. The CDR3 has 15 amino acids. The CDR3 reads CASSPPGPHTDTQYF. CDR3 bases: TGTGCCAGCAGCCCGCCGGGACCACACACAGATACGCAGTATTTT.

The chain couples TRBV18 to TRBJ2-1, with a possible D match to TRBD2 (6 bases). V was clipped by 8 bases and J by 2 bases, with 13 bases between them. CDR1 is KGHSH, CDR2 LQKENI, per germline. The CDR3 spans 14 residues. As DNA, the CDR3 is TGTGCCAGCACCGGGACTCCCGCCTACAATGAGCAGTTCTTC. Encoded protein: CASTGTPAYNEQFF.

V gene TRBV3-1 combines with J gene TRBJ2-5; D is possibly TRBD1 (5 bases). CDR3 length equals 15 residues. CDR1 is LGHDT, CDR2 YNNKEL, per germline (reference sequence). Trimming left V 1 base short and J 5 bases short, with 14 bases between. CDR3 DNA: TGTGCCAGCAGCCAAGTATCGCAGGGTGGGGAGACCCAGTACTTC. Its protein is CASSQVSQGGETQYF.

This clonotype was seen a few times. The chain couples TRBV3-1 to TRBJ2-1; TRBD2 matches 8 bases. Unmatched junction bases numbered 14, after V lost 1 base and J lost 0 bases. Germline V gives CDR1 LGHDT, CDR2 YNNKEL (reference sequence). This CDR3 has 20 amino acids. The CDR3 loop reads CASSQGCLGISGNSYNEQFF. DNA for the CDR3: TGTGCCAGCAGCCAAGGCTGCTTAGGTATTAGCGGGAACTCCTACAATGAGCAGTTCTTC.

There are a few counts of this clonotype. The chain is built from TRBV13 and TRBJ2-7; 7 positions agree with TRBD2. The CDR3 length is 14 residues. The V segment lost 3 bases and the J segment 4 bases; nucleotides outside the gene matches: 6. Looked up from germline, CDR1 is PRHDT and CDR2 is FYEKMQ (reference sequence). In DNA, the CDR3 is TGTGCCAGCAGCTTCACGGGAGGACCTTACGAGCAGTACTTC. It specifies CASSFTGGPYEQYF.

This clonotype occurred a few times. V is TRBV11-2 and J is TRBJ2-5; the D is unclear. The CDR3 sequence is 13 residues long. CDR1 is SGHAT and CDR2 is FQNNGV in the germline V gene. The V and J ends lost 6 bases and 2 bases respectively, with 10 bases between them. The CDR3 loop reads CASSSAWQETQYF. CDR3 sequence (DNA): TGTGCCAGCAGTTCGGCATGGCAAGAGACCCAGTACTTC.

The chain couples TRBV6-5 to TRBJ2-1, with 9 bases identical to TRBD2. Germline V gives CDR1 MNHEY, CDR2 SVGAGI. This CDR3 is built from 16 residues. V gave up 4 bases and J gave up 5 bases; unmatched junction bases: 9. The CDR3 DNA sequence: TGTGCCAGCAGTTCCACCTTTGCGGGGGGGCACAATGAGCAGTTCTTC. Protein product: CASSSTFAGGHNEQFF.

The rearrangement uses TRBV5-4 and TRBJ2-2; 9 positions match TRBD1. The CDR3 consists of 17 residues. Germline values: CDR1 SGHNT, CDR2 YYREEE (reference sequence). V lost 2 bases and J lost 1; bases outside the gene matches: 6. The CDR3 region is CASSLHDRGRNTGELFF. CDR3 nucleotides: TGTGCCAGCAGCTTACACGACAGGGGGAGGAACACCGGGGAGCTGTTTTTT.

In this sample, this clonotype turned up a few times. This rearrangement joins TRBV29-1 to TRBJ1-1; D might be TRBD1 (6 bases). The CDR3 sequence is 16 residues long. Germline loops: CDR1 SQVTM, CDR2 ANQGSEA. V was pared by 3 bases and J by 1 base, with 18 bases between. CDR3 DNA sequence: TGCAGCGTTGAGGGCAGGGGAACCCCGGGGAACACTGAAGCTTTCTTT. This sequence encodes CSVEGRGTPGNTEAFF.

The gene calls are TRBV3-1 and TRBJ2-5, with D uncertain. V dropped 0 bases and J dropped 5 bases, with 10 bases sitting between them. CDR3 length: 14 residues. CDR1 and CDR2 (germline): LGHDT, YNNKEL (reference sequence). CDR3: CASSQDPRTETQYF. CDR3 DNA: TGTGCCAGCAGCCAAGACCCTAGAACGGAGACCCAGTACTTC.

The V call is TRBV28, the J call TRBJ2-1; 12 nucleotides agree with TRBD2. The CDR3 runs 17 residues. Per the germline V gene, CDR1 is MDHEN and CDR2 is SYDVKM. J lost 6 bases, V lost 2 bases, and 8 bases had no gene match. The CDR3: CASSLGGLAGSRNEQFF. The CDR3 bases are TGTGCCAGCAGTTTAGGCGGACTAGCGGGATCTCGCAATGAGCAGTTCTTC.

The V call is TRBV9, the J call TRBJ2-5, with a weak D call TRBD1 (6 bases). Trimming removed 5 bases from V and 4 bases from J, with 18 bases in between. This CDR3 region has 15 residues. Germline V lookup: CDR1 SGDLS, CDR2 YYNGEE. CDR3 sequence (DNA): TGTGCCAGCAGTCCGACAAACTACAGGGTAGAGACCCAGTACTTC. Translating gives CASSPTNYRVETQYF.

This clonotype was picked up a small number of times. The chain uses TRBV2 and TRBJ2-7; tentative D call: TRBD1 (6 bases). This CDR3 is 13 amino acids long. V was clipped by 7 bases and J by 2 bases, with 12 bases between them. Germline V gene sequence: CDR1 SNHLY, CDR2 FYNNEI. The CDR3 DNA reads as TGTGCCAGCACAATGACAGGACCCTACGAGCAGTACTTC. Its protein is CASTMTGPYEQYF.

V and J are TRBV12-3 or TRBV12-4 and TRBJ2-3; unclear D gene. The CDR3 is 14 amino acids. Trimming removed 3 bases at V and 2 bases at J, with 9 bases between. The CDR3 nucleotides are TGTGCCAGCAGTTTTTTACACCTCACAGATACGCAGTATTTT. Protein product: CASSFLHLTDTQYF.